The 5 T cell receptor beta chains listed next were all sequenced from one sample in a study of T cell changes during pregnancy in multiple sclerosis. Only in-frame clones appear in the TCRdb table, and some are missing; sequencing was by immunoSEQ multiplex PCR. The repertoire has approximately 41,000 clones, 85% to 90% of them found once; the top ten carry about 1.2%. The sequencing used CD4+ T cells from peripheral blood mononuclear cells, collected in the first trimester of pregnancy. The origin of the receptors is a female donor with multiple sclerosis, enrolled in a pregnancy study.

This clone was observed a single time. The genes are TRBV6-1 and TRBJ1-1, with D uncertain. V was cut by 4 bases and J by 4 bases, with 10 bases left in between. Germline V gives CDR1 MNHNS, CDR2 SASEGT. This CDR3 comprises 13 residues. The CDR3 sequence is CASSVKQATEAFF. The CDR3 DNA follows: TGTGCCAGCAGTGTTAAGCAAGCCACTGAAGCTTTCTTT.

The chain employs TRBV28 and TRBJ2-7; D perhaps matches TRBD1 (6 bases). Trimming took off 1 base at V and 4 bases at J, with 14 bases between the two ends. This CDR3 contains 15 residues. Germline-derived CDR1 and CDR2 are MDHEN and SYDVKM. In DNA, the CDR3 is TGTGCCAGCAGTTTATCAGTCAGGGGACCGTACGAGCAGTACTTC. This sequence encodes CASSLSVRGPYEQYF.

Concerning this clone: The sample has other DNA sequences that encode this CDR3 too. The chain carries TRBV18 and TRBJ2-7; TRBD1 matches at 10 bases. Trimming removed 3 bases from V and 4 bases from J; junction bases left unmatched: 3. Germline V CDR1 and CDR2: KGHSH, LQKENI. The CDR3 extends over 14 amino acids. The CDR3 DNA reads TGTGCCAGCTCACCGGGGACAGGGGATTACGAGCAGTACTTC. It encodes CASSPGTGDYEQYF.

This clone was detected only once. V is TRBV11-3 and J is TRBJ2-3; 7 nucleotides line up with TRBD2. The V and J ends lost 2 bases and 4 bases, in that order; junction bases with no gene match: 9. The CDR3 runs 16 residues. The V gene's germline CDR1 is SGHNT and CDR2 YENEEA. CDR3 coding DNA: TGTGCCAGCAGCTTAAGGAGTGCGGGAGTGGCAGATACGCAGTATTTT. It encodes CASSLRSAGVADTQYF.

The J gene is TRBJ2-5, the V gene TRBV30, with unresolved D. Germline CDR1 GTSNPN, CDR2 SVGIG (reference sequence). This CDR3 contains 13 residues. V was clipped by 0 bases and J by 2 bases, with 7 bases between them. The CDR3 nucleotides read TGTGCCTGGAGTGTACAGATACAAGAGACCCAGTACTTC. Protein product: CAWSVQIQETQYF.